The subject of this entry is one T cell receptor beta chain. This sample was included in a study of blood T cell repertoires in COVID-19. Study information: The cDNA or gDNA used as material had been derived from T cells, B-cell-depleted T cells, or PBMCs.

V was clipped by 5 bases and J by 4 bases, with 6 bases between them. Per the germline V gene, CDR1 is SGHNT and CDR2 is YENEEA. CDR3 length equals 12 residues. TCRdb keeps only in-frame clones here, not all; method: immunoSEQ multiplex PCR. In the table there are some 260,000 clones, about 80% of which are singletons. Individuals aged about 18 to 90 years were recruited from some 26 US areas. This receptor was identified in a man aged 25-40 years with acute COVID-19. The chain carries TRBV11-3 and TRBJ2-1; D call uncertain. Sequencing used PBMCs or T cells enriched from blood (not recorded which). This CDR3 reads CASSHEYNEQFF. CDR3 sequence (DNA): TGTGCCAGCAGCCACGAGTACAATGAGCAGTTCTTC.